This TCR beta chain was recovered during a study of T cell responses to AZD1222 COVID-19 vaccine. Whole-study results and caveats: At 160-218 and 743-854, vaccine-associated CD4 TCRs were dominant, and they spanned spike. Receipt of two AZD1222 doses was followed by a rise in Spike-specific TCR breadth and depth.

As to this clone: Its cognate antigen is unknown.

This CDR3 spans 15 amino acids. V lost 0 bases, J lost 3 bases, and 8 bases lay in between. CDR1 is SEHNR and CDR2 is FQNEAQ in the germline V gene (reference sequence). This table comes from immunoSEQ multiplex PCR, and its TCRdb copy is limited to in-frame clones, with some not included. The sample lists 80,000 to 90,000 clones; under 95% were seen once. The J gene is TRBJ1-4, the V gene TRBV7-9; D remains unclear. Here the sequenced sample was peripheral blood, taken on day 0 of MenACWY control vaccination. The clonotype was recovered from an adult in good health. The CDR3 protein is CASSLARGPNEKLFF. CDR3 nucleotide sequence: TGTGCCAGCAGCTTAGCACGGGGTCCTAATGAAAAACTGTTTTTT.